This T cell receptor (beta chain) derives from a study of cytomegalovirus exposure and HLA in healthy donors (dated by TCRdb to about 2017). Background on the whole study: An earlier analysis of approximately 550 of the donors reported 250 to 300 Gb of sequence data and 100 million to 130 million unique TCR beta sequences from 150 million to 200 million T cells. An early release that covered around 590 HLA-typed donors contained approximately 320 gigabases of sequencing data and some 87 million unique TCR sequences. Of the roughly 400 genotyped donors, 70% to 90% were placed in the genetic ancestry cluster associated with self-reported Caucasian donors. The study aimed to test whether cataloging public T cell receptors could reveal signatures of past pathogen exposure. The T cell repertoires of some 670 subjects were profiled by immunosequencing and related to cytomegalovirus serostatus. In addition to the first cohort of 666 subjects, a separate validation cohort of about 120 different subjects was used. To predict cytomegalovirus infection status, the study combined high-throughput TCR immunosequencing, statistical association of individual TCRs with disease status, and machine learning. A later analysis re-analyzed previously published TCR beta repertoires from 500 to 700 donors and added high-resolution HLA genotyping to study TCR occurrence patterns. The later analysis used no new phenotypic data to find candidate immune exposures, relying instead on TCR beta sequences and their occurrence across donors. An earlier analysis of some 600 of the donors applied high-throughput TCR beta sequencing to assess whether each TCR beta V gene segment acted as functional or pseudogenic. Donor age, sex, ethnicity and CMV serostatus were collected together with the repertoire data. Genome-wide SNP genotypes for about 60% of the roughly 670 donors were used in a later genetic analysis, which treated that subset as a discovery cohort. Every repertoire in the discovery cohort had been generated on one and the same sequencing platform. HLA typing covered class I and class II loci at four-digit resolution. Typing coverage varied by locus: about 629-640 donors for A, B, C, DRB1 and DQB1; around 560 for DQA1; approximately 610 for DPA1; more than 450 for DPB1. A few DR-DQ haplotypes were treated as single units for association and clustering because of strong linkage in the cohort. Among a few hundred genotyped donors of the cohort, an average of roughly 240,000 unique TCR beta nucleotide sequences were sequenced per donor, around a sixth of them non-productive. Study-wide conclusions, independent of this receptor: The authors suggested that the approach could potentially be extended to other disease states and immunological phenotypes. In this cohort, only TCR beta chains were sequenced, and detectable features were limited by the absence of alpha or paired-chain data. Because HLA typing was missing for some donors at each locus, association tests included only the typed subset. Roughly uniform sequencing depth across donors was assumed in presence/absence analyses, although this assumption may not hold. In a later analysis, TCR association rates were found to vary across HLA loci, with the most associated TCRs seen for DRB1 alleles and the fewest for HLA-C alleles. Across donors, most TCR sequences were observed very rarely, whereas some public TCRs were present in many individuals. Compared with the roughly 700-donor mean, donors in an Asian-associated ancestry cluster had fewer N-insertions in productive TCRs, according to a later genetic analysis. The classifier was reported to diagnose cytomegalovirus status with high specificity and sensitivity in both the original and validation cohorts. Compared with equally common non-associated chains, HLA-associated TCR beta chains in a later analysis were more clonally expanded and had lower generation probabilities. In a later analysis, 15,000 to 20,000 TCR beta sequences were associated with specific HLA alleles at a false discovery rate of 0.05. Linkage disequilibrium might explain the correlated functional status among segregating V segments, but an unknown experimental factor could not be ruled out. A later analysis reported that several top co-occurrence clusters appeared linked to parvovirus B19, influenza, CMV and Epstein-Barr virus. A further reported finding was that TCR beta sequences accurately predicted the HLA-A and HLA-B alleles for most subjects in the first cohort. Broadly in line with IMGT annotations, most TCR beta V segments showed up in productive rearrangements about 87% or about 30% of the time in an earlier analysis of a few hundred of the donors. Three of the identified cytomegalovirus-associated TCR beta chains were confirmed in vitro to be specific for cytomegalovirus antigens. The study listed 164 TCR beta chains as associated with cytomegalovirus. Assigning TCR associations to individual alleles was difficult when HLA alleles, especially DR and DQ, strongly co-occurred. A cluster of highly shared sequence variants was judged likely to be a technical artifact of the sequencing pipeline. According to a later analysis, most CMV-associated TCR beta chains appeared to be HLA-restricted, and the HLA associations seemed to be driven largely by CMV exposure. In a later genetic analysis, a missense DCLRE1C variant was associated with V-gene and J-gene trimming of TCR beta chains, and the association was replicated in an independent cohort. Because counts were too low, fewer than 20 rarely observed V segments, including chromosome 9 orphons, were excluded from the earlier analysis of fewer than 650 of the donors. Immune exposure information for the cohort was limited to CMV serostatus.

A note on this clone: Its cognate antigen has yet to be identified. No much larger clone is present one base from it, and per-base qualities are unavailable.

The cohort was made up of 666 healthy bone marrow donors. At the time of sampling, every cohort member was nominally healthy, though immune exposures that went unrecorded were likely present. The donor tested CMV seropositive, placing the donor among the roughly 300 seropositive members of the cohort. Every donor gave a peripheral blood sample, and the peripheral blood mononuclear cells from that sample were used for TCR beta sequencing. Genomic DNA extraction from the blood cell samples was performed with the Qiagen DNeasy Blood Extraction Kit. Receptor libraries were prepared by the immunoSEQ multiplex PCR assay. The multiplex PCR relied on a mix of 60 forward primers for TCR Vbeta segments and 13 reverse primers for TCR Jbeta segments. Amplification of the CDR3 region of rearranged TCR beta genes was performed with a multiplex PCR assay on genomic DNA. On the Illumina HiSeq System, the amplified TCR beta libraries were sequenced as 87-base-pair reads. The original pipeline was this. A later analysis tallied 75 million to 95 million unique TCR beta chains across the 666 repertoires, and some 10 million of those chains were shared by two or more donors. A nearest-neighbor algorithm error-corrected the raw reads and collapsed the reads into unique sequences, merging closely related sequences to remove PCR and sequencing errors. V, D and J gene segments were assigned by aligning CDR3 sequences to IMGT reference sequences. For a sequence to be retained, at least a six-nucleotide match to both a V gene segment and a J gene segment was required. Rearrangements were called productive when the CDR3 lacked stop codons and stayed in frame with V and J; all others were non-productive. Following IMGT convention, CDR3 was defined as the stretch from the second conserved V-encoded cysteine to the conserved J-encoded phenylalanine. Sequences without an unambiguous match to a single V gene segment were excluded from the earlier analysis of over 500 of the donors. An earlier analysis of 500 to 700 of the donors classified V segments as functional when productive rearrangements were above 56.7% and as segregating when the standard deviation between donors was above 5%. A statistical classification framework was developed to diagnose cytomegalovirus status using the catalog of TCR beta chain sequences. In a later analysis, TCR nucleotide sequences were compared against IMGT/GENE-DB human TR gene sequences so that V and J genes could be assigned. A later analysis assigned CDR3 sequences and most-parsimonious VDJ recombination scenarios with the TCRdist pipeline. In a later analysis, each TCR beta chain was defined by its CDR3 amino acid sequence together with its V-gene family, and reads lacking a unique V-gene family were excluded. In a later analysis, around 600 highly shared, low-generation-probability nucleotide sequences were removed to address suspected cross-contamination and a sequencing artifact. In a later analysis, a clonal expansion index for each public chain was calculated from normalized within-repertoire ranks of inferred template counts. In a later analysis, generation probabilities were computed with a VDJ recombination model fitted to out-of-frame rearrangements, and the resulting probabilities were checked against IGoR. A later analysis scored TCR-TCR, TCR-HLA and TCR-CMV co-occurrence with hypergeometric tests, applying a repertoire-size bias correction to TCR pairs. False discovery rates were estimated in a later analysis by permuting HLA or CMV assignments 20 times. In a later analysis, co-occurring TCRs were grouped with DBSCAN, and TCRdist sequence similarity was added when clustering was performed within HLA-allele-positive subsets. Repertoires with fewer than 30,000 or more than 120,000 public chains were left out of co-occurrence clustering, as were five repertoires with anomalous nucleotide sharing. As stored in TCRdb, this immuneACCESS dataset retains in-frame rearrangements with V and J assigned. A fraction of the clones does not appear; measured against another copy, unresolved V genes explain less than half of the discrepancy, and the remainder lacks a known reason. The V and J calls and clone size are taken from that table; D and trimming were inferred from the DNA. The sample records about 160,000 clones, approximately 81% of which are singletons. Clones ranked in the top ten supply 7% of the sample.

Sequencing input: PBMCs. The receptor was isolated from a woman under 40 in good health and CMV-seropositive.

CDR3 reads: CASSEAGGNSPLHF. The base sequence is TGTGCCAGCAGTGAAGCTGGGGGGAATTCACCCCTCCACTTT. The V and J segments used are TRBV2 and TRBJ1-6; 5 matching bases give a weak D call of TRBD1. The CDR3 runs 14 amino acids, cysteine and phenylalanine included. Kept here is only the CDR3 DNA, which spans 42 bases and is read in frame from base 1. V lost 0 bases and J lost 7 bases; the stretch between them is 7 bases long. The germline V gene specifies SNHLY as CDR1 and FYNNEI as CDR2.